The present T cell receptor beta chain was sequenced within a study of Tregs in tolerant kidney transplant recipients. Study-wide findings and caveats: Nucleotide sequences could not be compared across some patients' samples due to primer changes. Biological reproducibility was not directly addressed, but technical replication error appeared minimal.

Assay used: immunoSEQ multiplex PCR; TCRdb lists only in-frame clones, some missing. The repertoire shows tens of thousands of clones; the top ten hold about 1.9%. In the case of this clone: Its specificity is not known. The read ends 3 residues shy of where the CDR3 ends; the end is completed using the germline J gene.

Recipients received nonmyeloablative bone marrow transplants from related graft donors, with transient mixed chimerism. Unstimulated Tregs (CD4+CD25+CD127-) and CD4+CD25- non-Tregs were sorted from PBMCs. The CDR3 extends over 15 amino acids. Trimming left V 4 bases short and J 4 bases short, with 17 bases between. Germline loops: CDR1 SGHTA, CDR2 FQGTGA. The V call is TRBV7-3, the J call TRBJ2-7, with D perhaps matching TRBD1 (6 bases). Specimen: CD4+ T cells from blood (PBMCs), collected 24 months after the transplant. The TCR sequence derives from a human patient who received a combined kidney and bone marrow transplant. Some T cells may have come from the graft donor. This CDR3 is CASSSAGAGVYEQYF. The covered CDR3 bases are TGTGCCAGCAGCTCCGCCGGGGCAGGGGTGTACGAG.